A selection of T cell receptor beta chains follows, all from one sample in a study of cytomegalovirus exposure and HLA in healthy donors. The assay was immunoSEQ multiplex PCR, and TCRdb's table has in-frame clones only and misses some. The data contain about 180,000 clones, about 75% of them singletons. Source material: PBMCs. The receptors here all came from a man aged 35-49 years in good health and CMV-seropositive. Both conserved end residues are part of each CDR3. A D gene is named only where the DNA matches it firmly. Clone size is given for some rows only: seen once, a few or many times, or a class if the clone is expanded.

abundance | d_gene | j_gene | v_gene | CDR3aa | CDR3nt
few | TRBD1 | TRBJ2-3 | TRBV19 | CASTLGTGLGAQYF | TGTGCCAGTACCCTCGGGACAGGGCTGGGGGCGCAGTATTTT
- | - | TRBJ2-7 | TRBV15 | CATSRDQNYEQYF | TGTGCCACCAGCAGAGATCAGAACTACGAGCAGTACTTC
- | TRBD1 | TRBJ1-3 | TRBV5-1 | CASSFTGGSGNTIYF | TGCGCCAGCAGCTTCACAGGGGGCTCTGGAAACACCATATATTTT
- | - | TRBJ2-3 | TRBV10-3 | CAISGRGYAGTPRTDTQYF | TGTGCCATCAGTGGAAGAGGGTATGCCGGGACTCCTAGGACTGATACGCAGTATTTT
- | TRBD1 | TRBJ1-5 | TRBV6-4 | CASSDSGQGLNSNQPQHF | TGTGCCAGCAGTGACTCGGGACAGGGGCTAAATAGCAATCAGCCCCAGCATTTT
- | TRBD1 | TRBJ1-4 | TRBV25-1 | CASSIAGGAFEKLFF | TGTGCCAGCAGTATCGCAGGGGGCGCTTTTGAAAAACTGTTTTTT
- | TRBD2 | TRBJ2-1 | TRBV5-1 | CASSLAPSGSKYNEQFF | TGCGCCAGCAGCTTGGCCCCTAGCGGGTCAAAATACAATGAGCAGTTCTTC
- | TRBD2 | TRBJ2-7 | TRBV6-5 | CASSPTSGAYEQYF | TGTGCCAGCAGTCCCACTAGCGGGGCTTACGAGCAGTACTTC
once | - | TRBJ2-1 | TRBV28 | CASTSSYNEQFF | TGTGCCAGCACTTCCTCCTACAATGAGCAGTTCTTC
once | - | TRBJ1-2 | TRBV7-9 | CASSFDGYTF | TGTGCCAGCAGCTTCGATGGCTACACCTTC
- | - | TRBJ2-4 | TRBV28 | CASSIGPTPGDF | TGTGCCAGCAGTATCGGGCCTACCCCAGGGGACTTC
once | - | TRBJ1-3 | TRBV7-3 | CASSPSTAELLNTIYF | TGTGCCAGCAGCCCATCCACAGCGGAACTACTCAACACCATATATTTT
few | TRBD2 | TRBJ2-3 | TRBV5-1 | CASSLVGALGGGPTDTQYF | TGCGCCAGCAGCTTGGTTGGGGCGCTCGGGGGAGGGCCAACAGATACGCAGTATTTT
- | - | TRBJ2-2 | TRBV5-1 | CASSFNGATNTGELFF | TGCGCCAGCAGCTTTAATGGAGCAACGAACACCGGGGAGCTGTTTTTT
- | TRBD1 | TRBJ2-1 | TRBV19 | CASSYGQGWGNEQFF | TGTGCCAGTAGTTACGGACAGGGGTGGGGCAATGAGCAGTTCTTC
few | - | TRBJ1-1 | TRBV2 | CASSREKVNTEAFF | TGTGCCAGCAGTCGGGAAAAGGTGAACACTGAAGCTTTCTTT
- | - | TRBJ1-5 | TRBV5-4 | CASSRGRGQPQHF | TGTGCCAGCAGCCGAGGGAGGGGGCAGCCCCAGCATTTT
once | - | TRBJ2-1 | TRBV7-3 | CASSFTSAVGSYNEQFF | TGTGCCAGCAGTTTCACCTCCGCCGTCGGGTCCTACAATGAGCAGTTCTTC
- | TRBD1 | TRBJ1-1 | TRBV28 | CASSLDRDTEAFF | TGTGCCAGCAGTTTGGACAGGGACACTGAAGCTTTCTTT